The source of this TCR beta chain is a study of cytomegalovirus exposure and HLA in healthy donors (TCRdb year 2017). In terms of the full investigation: In an earlier analysis of 450 to 750 of the donors, 250 to 300 Gb of sequence data and about 110 million unique TCR beta sequences from about 180 million T cells were reported. The genetic ancestry cluster associated with self-reported Caucasian donors included approximately 85% of the 398 genotyped donors. Approximately 310 gigabases of sequencing data and about 92 million unique TCR sequences made up an early release that covered approximately 620 HLA-typed donors. Rather than drawing on any new phenotypic data, the later analysis identified candidate immune exposures from TCR beta sequences and the way those sequences occurred across donors. The study combined high-throughput TCR immunosequencing, statistical association of individual TCRs with disease status, and machine learning to predict cytomegalovirus infection status. Both class I and class II loci were covered by HLA typing, at four-digit resolution. An earlier analysis of 450 to 750 of the donors used high-throughput TCR beta sequencing to judge whether each TCR beta V gene segment behaved as functional or pseudogenic. Four or five DR-DQ haplotypes were handled as single units for association and clustering because linkage in the cohort was strong. A later genetic analysis used genome-wide SNP genotypes for about 55% of the 666 donors, treating that subset as a discovery cohort. A later analysis re-examined previously published TCR beta repertoires from about 700 donors and added high-resolution HLA genotyping to investigate patterns of TCR occurrence. The study used immunosequencing to profile the T cell repertoires of approximately 640 subjects and linked those repertoires to cytomegalovirus serostatus. The number of typed donors differed by locus: 629-630 for A, B, C, DRB1 and DQB1; 500 to 550 for DQA1; approximately 600 for DPA1; and about 450 for DPB1. Every repertoire in the discovery cohort had been generated on one and the same sequencing platform. Besides the first cohort of hundreds of subjects, a separate validation cohort made up of 120 different subjects was used. Donor age, sex, ethnicity and CMV serostatus were compiled together with the repertoire data. The study aimed to test whether signatures of past pathogen exposure could be identified by cataloging public T cell receptors. Among around 400 genotyped donors of the cohort, an average of roughly 230,000 unique TCR beta nucleotide sequences was sequenced per donor, of which approximately 19% were non-productive. Study-wide findings and limitations: The classifier was reported to diagnose cytomegalovirus status with high specificity and sensitivity in both the original and validation cohorts. In a later analysis, around 15,000 TCR beta sequences were associated with specific HLA alleles at a false discovery rate of 0.05. Linkage disequilibrium might explain the correlated functional status among segregating V segments, but an unknown experimental factor could not be ruled out. A later analysis found that most CMV-associated TCR beta chains appeared HLA-restricted, with HLA associations seemingly driven largely by CMV exposure. Some IMGT-functional V segments, including TRBV6-2 and TRBV6-3, could not be told apart with the 87-base-pair reads, so those segments were excluded. The presence/absence analyses assumed that sequencing depth was roughly uniform across donors, and that assumption may not be true. In a later analysis, several top co-occurrence clusters were reported to appear linked to parvovirus B19, influenza, CMV and Epstein-Barr virus. In an earlier analysis of some 540 of the donors, most TCR beta V segments appeared in productive rearrangements about 87% or about 30% of the time, broadly matching IMGT annotations. While some public TCRs were present in many individuals, most TCR sequences turned up only very rarely across donors. The sequencing pipeline was judged likely to have produced a cluster of highly shared sequence variants as a technical artifact. The study gave a list of over 150 TCR beta chains associated with cytomegalovirus. This cohort had only TCR beta chains sequenced, and the lack of alpha or paired-chain data limited which features could be detected. Compared with equally common non-associated chains, HLA-associated TCR beta chains in a later analysis were more clonally expanded and had lower generation probabilities. In a later genetic analysis, fewer N-insertions in productive TCRs were reported among donors in an Asian-associated ancestry cluster than the roughly 640-donor mean. Because some donors lacked HLA typing at each locus, the association tests relied only on the typed subset. CMV serostatus was the only immune exposure information available for the cohort. In a later analysis, TCR association rates were found to vary across HLA loci, with the most associated TCRs seen for DRB1 alleles and the fewest for HLA-C alleles. An association between a missense DCLRE1C variant and V-gene and J-gene trimming of TCR beta chains was found in a later genetic analysis and replicated in an independent cohort. A further reported finding was that TCR beta sequences accurately predicted the HLA-A and HLA-B alleles for most subjects in the first cohort. When HLA alleles, especially DR and DQ, strongly co-occurred, TCR associations were difficult to assign to individual alleles. The earlier analysis of nearly 600 of the donors excluded roughly 17 rarely observed V segments, including chromosome 9 orphons, because counts were too low. A few of the identified cytomegalovirus-associated TCR beta chains were confirmed in vitro to be specific for cytomegalovirus antigens. The authors suggested that the approach could potentially be generalized to other disease states and immunological phenotypes.

In total, about 650 healthy bone marrow donors made up the cohort. At the time of sampling, every cohort member was nominally healthy, though immune exposures that went unrecorded were likely present. The donor was CMV seropositive and was included in the group of 250 to 350 seropositive cohort members. Each donor provided a peripheral blood sample, and peripheral blood mononuclear cells were used for TCR beta sequencing. Genomic DNA was extracted from the blood cell samples with the Qiagen DNeasy Blood Extraction Kit. Based on the germline V gene (reference sequence), the CDR1 and CDR2 sequences are MNHEY and SMNVEV. At the junction V is shortened by 8 bases and J by 0 bases; bases outside the gene matches: 9. From the cysteine through the phenylalanine, the CDR3 covers 16 amino acids. Only the CDR3 part of the read is kept: 48 bases, read in frame from the first base. The protocol used for the library was the immunoSEQ multiplex PCR assay. The multiplex PCR relied on a mix of 60 forward primers for TCR Vbeta segments and 13 reverse primers for TCR Jbeta segments. A multiplex PCR assay on genomic DNA amplified the CDR3 region of rearranged TCR beta genes. Amplified TCR beta libraries were sequenced as 87-base-pair reads on the Illumina HiSeq System. The source study handled its data this way. In a later analysis, tens of millions of unique TCR beta chains were counted across the 666 repertoires, and approximately 9.9 million of these chains were shared by at least two donors. Raw reads were error-corrected and collapsed into unique sequences with a nearest-neighbor algorithm that merged closely related sequences to remove PCR and sequencing errors. To assign V, D and J gene segments, CDR3 sequences were aligned to IMGT reference sequences. For a sequence to be retained, at least a six-nucleotide match to both a V gene segment and a J gene segment was required. Rearrangements were called productive when the CDR3 lacked stop codons and stayed in frame with V and J; all others were non-productive. Following IMGT convention, CDR3 was defined as the stretch from the second conserved V-encoded cysteine up to the conserved J-encoded phenylalanine. Sequences without an unambiguous match to a single V gene segment were excluded from the earlier analysis of 450 to 750 of the donors. An earlier analysis of approximately 590 of the donors called V segments functional above 56.7% productive rearrangements and segregating when the between-donor standard deviation exceeded 5%. To diagnose cytomegalovirus status from the catalog of TCR beta chain sequences, a statistical classification framework was built. V and J gene assignment, in a later analysis, came from comparing TCR nucleotide sequences with IMGT/GENE-DB human TR gene sequences. Using the TCRdist pipeline, a later analysis assigned CDR3 sequences along with most-parsimonious VDJ recombination scenarios. In a later analysis, every TCR beta chain was defined by the combination of its CDR3 amino acid sequence and its V-gene family, and reads without a unique V-gene family were dropped. To address suspected cross-contamination and a sequencing artifact, a later analysis removed 550 to 750 highly shared, low-generation-probability nucleotide sequences. In a later analysis, a clonal expansion index for each public chain was calculated from normalized within-repertoire ranks of inferred template counts. In a later analysis, generation probabilities were computed with a VDJ recombination model fitted to out-of-frame rearrangements, and the resulting probabilities were checked against IGoR. A later analysis scored TCR-TCR, TCR-HLA and TCR-CMV co-occurrence with hypergeometric tests, applying a repertoire-size bias correction to TCR pairs. To estimate false discovery rates, a later analysis permuted the HLA or CMV assignments 20 times. In a later analysis, co-occurring TCRs were grouped with DBSCAN, and TCRdist sequence similarity was added when clustering was performed within HLA-allele-positive subsets. Co-occurrence clustering excluded repertoires with fewer than 30,000 or more than 120,000 public chains, plus five with anomalous nucleotide sharing. TCRdb mirrors the immuneACCESS table, restricted to in-frame sequences. Some clones are absent from its copies; in checked studies, under half trace to an unresolved V gene, and the reason for the others is unknown. The V and J calls and clone size are taken from that table; D and trimming were inferred from the DNA. The sample contains around 200,000 clones, around 78% of them found a single time. The ten largest clones take up roughly 1.9% of the sample.

About this clone itself: The antigen it binds to is not known. Base qualities are not recorded, but no much larger clone differs from it by a single base.

Input material: PBMCs. The TCR was taken from a woman in her thirties in good health and CMV-seropositive. The chain is assembled from TRBV27 and TRBJ1-5; TRBD1 agrees with 8 junctional bases. The CDR3 protein sequence reads: CASGQGGWDSNQPQHF. The DNA sequence is given as TGTGCCAGCGGACAGGGAGGCTGGGATAGCAATCAGCCCCAGCATTTT.